Listed below are T cell receptor beta chains from one sample, sequenced in a study of T cell responses to AZD1222 COVID-19 vaccine. The assay was immunoSEQ multiplex PCR, and TCRdb's table has in-frame clones only and misses some. The data contain 85,000 to 100,000 clones, about 89% of them singletons. Here the sequenced sample was peripheral blood, taken 28 days after the second AZD1222 dose. These receptors were taken from an adult who received the AZD1222 COVID-19 vaccine. Both conserved end residues are part of each CDR3. The D gene is left open where the match is weak. Not every row has a clone size; where given, it reads once, few, many or a size class.

j_call | cdr3_length | clone_size | v_call | d_call | cdr3_nt | cdr3_aa
TRBJ2-7 | 13 | . | TRBV6-6 | . | TGTGCCAGCAGTGACCCGGCTACCTACGAGCAGTACTTC | CASSDPATYEQYF
TRBJ2-2 | 16 | . | TRBV4-1 | TRBD2 | TGCGCCAGCAGCTCAACTAGCGGGGGGCGAGGCGGGGAGCTGTTTTTT | CASSSTSGGRGGELFF
TRBJ1-2 | 14 | . | TRBV7-8 | . | TGTGCCAGCAGCTTAAGTCCCACCGGCTATGGCTACACCTTC | CASSLSPTGYGYTF
TRBJ2-7 | 15 | . | TRBV5-1 | TRBD2 | TGCGCCAGCAGCCGGGAGGGTAGCGGGGCAGGCGAGCAGTACTTC | CASSREGSGAGEQYF
TRBJ1-2 | 16 | once | TRBV5-6 | . | TGTGCCAGCAGGACGACGGCTCCGGGTCGGGACTATGGCTACACCTTC | CASRTTAPGRDYGYTF
TRBJ2-7 | 15 | . | TRBV11-2 | . | TGTGCCAGCAGCTTAGCTCTACAGAGAAGCTACGAGCAGTACTTC | CASSLALQRSYEQYF
TRBJ2-3 | 15 | once | TRBV5-1 | TRBD2 | TGCGCCAGCAGCTTAAGCGGGGGGGTCCGGGATACGCAGTATTTT | CASSLSGGVRDTQYF
TRBJ1-5 | 16 | . | TRBV19 | . | TGTGCCAGTAGGAGGGGACAACGTGGAAAAAATCAGCCCCAGCATTTT | CASRRGQRGKNQPQHF
TRBJ1-6 | 17 | . | TRBV27 | TRBD1 | TGTGCCAGCAGTTTGACCCCATGGGCAGGGGGGAATTCACCCCTCCACTTT | CASSLTPWAGGNSPLHF
TRBJ2-7 | 14 | . | TRBV5-1 | TRBD1 | TGCGCCAGCAGCCCAACACAGGGGCGCTACGAGCAGTACTTC | CASSPTQGRYEQYF
TRBJ1-3 | 16 | . | TRBV5-5 | TRBD1 | TGTGCCAGCAGGCCGGGACAGGGTAATTCTGGAAACACCATATATTTT | CASRPGQGNSGNTIYF
TRBJ2-3 | 14 | . | TRBV5-4 | . | TGTGCCAGCAGGGGAGGAGGCGCCTCAGATACGCAGTATTTT | CASRGGGASDTQYF
TRBJ2-1 | 18 | . | TRBV5-1 | TRBD2 | TGCGCCAGCAGCTTCCTCGGGACTAGCGGGGGGAGTCTCAATGAGCAGTTCTTC | CASSFLGTSGGSLNEQFF
TRBJ2-7 | 16 | . | TRBV7-6 | . | TGTGCCAGCAGCCCGCAAGGGGCGGGGACACCCTACGAGCAGTACTTC | CASSPQGAGTPYEQYF
TRBJ1-3 | 15 | . | TRBV21-1 | . | TGTGCCAGCAGCAAAGTAAGCAGGTCTGGAAACACCATATATTTT | CASSKVSRSGNTIYF
TRBJ1-5 | 16 | few | TRBV7-2 | . | TGTGCCAGCAGCTTACAATCGTCCACCAGCAATCAGCCCCAGCATTTT | CASSLQSSTSNQPQHF
TRBJ1-2 | 17 | . | TRBV19 | TRBD1 | TGTGCCAGTAGTACCGAGGACAGGGGGCTCGTTGACTATGGCTACACCTTC | CASSTEDRGLVDYGYTF
TRBJ1-1 | 13 | . | TRBV7-8 | . | TGTGCCAGCAGCACAAACAGGAACACTGAAGCTTTCTTT | CASSTNRNTEAFF
TRBJ1-3 | 13 | . | TRBV3-1/TRBV3-2 | . | TGTGCCAGCAGCCTTAGAGCTGGAAACACCATATATTTT | CASSLRAGNTIYF
TRBJ1-4 | 15 | . | TRBV5-1 | TRBD1 | TGCGCCAGCAGTCGGACCGGGACAGGGAGGGAAAAACTGTTTTTT | CASSRTGTGREKLFF
TRBJ1-2 | 15 | few | TRBV7-9 | . | TGTGCCAGCAGCCCCGGTCAGGCTCCTAACTATGGCTACACCTTC | CASSPGQAPNYGYTF
TRBJ1-3 | 16 | . | TRBV18 | . | TGTGCCAGCTCACTCTCGGACGTTAGCTCTGGAAACACCATATATTTT | CASSLSDVSSGNTIYF
TRBJ2-7 | 14 | . | TRBV5-1 | . | TGCGCCAGCAGCTTGGGGGAAGGGGAATACGAGCAGTACTTC | CASSLGEGEYEQYF
TRBJ1-2 | 14 | . | TRBV6-5 | . | TGTGCCAGCAGTTACTCGAGTGGGGGCTATGGCTACACCTTC | CASSYSSGGYGYTF
TRBJ1-1 | 13 | . | TRBV2 | TRBD1 | TGTGCCAGCAGTGGGGACAGAAACACTGAAGCTTTCTTT | CASSGDRNTEAFF
TRBJ2-5 | 16 | . | TRBV5-6 | . | TGTGCCAGCAGCTTGGACCGGGGGCCTAGCGGAGAGACCCAGTACTTC | CASSLDRGPSGETQYF
TRBJ1-3 | 17 | . | TRBV4-1 | . | TGCGCCAGCAGCCGAAGACAGGCCATGCTCTCTGGAAACACCATATATTTT | CASSRRQAMLSGNTIYF
TRBJ1-2 | 13 | few | TRBV19 | TRBD1 | TGTGCCAGTAGACCTAGAGACAGGGTTGGCTACACCTTC | CASRPRDRVGYTF
TRBJ1-4 | 16 | . | TRBV9 | TRBD1 | TGTGCCAGCAGCGCCTTGGGACAGGGGATGGACGAAAAACTGTTTTTT | CASSALGQGMDEKLFF
TRBJ1-5 | 18 | . | TRBV14 | . | TGTGCCAGCAGCCAAGCCAGGGTCTGGTATCAGTGCAATCAGCCCCAGCATTTT | CASSQARVWYQCNQPQHF